These T cell receptor beta chains were read from a single sample in a study of blood T cell repertoires in COVID-19. Here immunoSEQ multiplex PCR was the method, and the copy in TCRdb shows in-frame clones only, minus some. The data contain 200,000 to 250,000 clones, approximately 90% of them singletons. The sequencing sample was made of peripheral blood. Receptors were obtained from a man younger than 45 with COVID-19, enrolled during active disease. CDR3s include the opening cysteine and the closing phenylalanine or tryptophan.

J gene,CDR3 length,V gene,CDR3 protein
TRBJ1-5,14,TRBV27,CASSLYNGNQPQHF
TRBJ2-7,16,TRBV19,CASSMVGTGASWEQYF
TRBJ1-2,12,TRBV29-1,CSVRTGEAGYTF
TRBJ2-7,12,TRBV14,CASSQGLILQYF
TRBJ1-2,14,TRBV5-4,CASSLALGAGGYTF
TRBJ2-1,15,TRBV5-1,CASSLAGDSYNEQFF
TRBJ2-7,14,TRBV12-5,CASALRFSPYEQYF
TRBJ1-1,13,TRBV6-2/TRBV6-3,CASSYSQGTEAFF
TRBJ1-2,14,TRBV5-6,CASRWTGSPYGYTF
TRBJ2-7,14,TRBV5-6,CASSSTGKRYEQYF
TRBJ1-2,13,TRBV19,CASSTRQGSGYTF
TRBJ2-5,17,TRBV7-3,CASSSGLAGGLEETQYF
TRBJ1-1,14,TRBV7-3,CASSFTGGSTEAFF
TRBJ2-5,15,TRBV5-4,CASSLERTGEETQYF
TRBJ2-1,16,TRBV12-5,CASGLVLDRVLNEQFF
TRBJ2-7,17,TRBV7-3,CASSFSPAGTGVYEQYF
TRBJ2-7,14,TRBV10-3,CAISGTSGINEQYF